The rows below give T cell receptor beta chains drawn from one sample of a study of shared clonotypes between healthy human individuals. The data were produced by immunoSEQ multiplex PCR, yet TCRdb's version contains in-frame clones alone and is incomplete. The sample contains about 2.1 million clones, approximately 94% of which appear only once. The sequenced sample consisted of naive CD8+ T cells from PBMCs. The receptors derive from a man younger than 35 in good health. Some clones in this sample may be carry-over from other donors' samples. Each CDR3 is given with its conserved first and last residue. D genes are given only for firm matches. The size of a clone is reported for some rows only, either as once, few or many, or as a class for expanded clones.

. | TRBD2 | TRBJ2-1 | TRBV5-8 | CASSPGLAGSSYNEQFF | TGTGCCAGCAGCCCAGGACTAGCGGGGAGCTCCTACAATGAGCAGTTCTTC
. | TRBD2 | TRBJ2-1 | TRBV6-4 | CASSDLAGGNNEQFF | TGTGCCAGCAGTGACCTCGCGGGGGGGAACAATGAGCAGTTCTTC
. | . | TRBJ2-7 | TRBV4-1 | CASSQDSERTITYEQYF | TGCGCCAGCAGCCAAGATTCTGAGCGAACCATAACCTACGAGCAGTACTTC
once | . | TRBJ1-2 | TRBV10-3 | CAISDTDYGYTF | TGTGCCATCAGTGACACGGACTATGGCTACACCTTC
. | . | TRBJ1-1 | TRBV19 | CASSIGQGLNTEAFF | TGTGCCAGTAGTATAGGCCAGGGTTTGAACACTGAAGCTTTCTTT
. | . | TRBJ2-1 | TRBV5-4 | CASIPTRPQAGNEQFF | TGTGCCAGCATCCCGACTAGGCCCCAAGCAGGCAATGAGCAGTTCTTC
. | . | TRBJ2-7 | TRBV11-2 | CASSPPGTPYEQYF | TGTGCCAGCAGCCCCCCCGGGACCCCCTACGAGCAGTACTTC
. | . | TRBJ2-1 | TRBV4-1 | CASSPTPQRKYNEQFF | TGCGCCAGCAGTCCGACCCCCCAGCGGAAATACAATGAGCAGTTCTTC
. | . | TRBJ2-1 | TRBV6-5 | CASRPSGNEQFF | TGTGCCAGCAGGCCGTCGGGCAATGAGCAGTTCTTC
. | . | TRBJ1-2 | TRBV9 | CASSPSGGGGGYTF | TGTGCCAGCAGCCCATCCGGAGGGGGAGGGGGCTACACCTTC
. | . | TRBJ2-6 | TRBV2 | CASSDTLSGANVLTF | TGTGCCAGCAGTGACACTCTCTCTGGGGCCAACGTCCTGACTTTC
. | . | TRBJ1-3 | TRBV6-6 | CASSPGGSGNTIYF | TGTGCCAGCAGTCCCGGGGGCTCTGGAAACACCATATATTTT